The 14 T cell receptor beta chains reported below all come from one sample, sequenced in a study of CD8 T cells in ankylosing spondylitis. General study results and limits: In ankylosing spondylitis blood, a motif of eight highly homologous TCR beta variants appeared characteristic.

No antigens are known for them. One entry per CDR3 protein results from TCRdb running MiXCR on the 5' RACE reads. The data contain about 540,000 distinct CDR3 sequences, 9.5% to 15% of them singletons. Sequences were obtained from blood, either unsorted or a sorted T cell fraction (not recorded which). These receptors were taken from a male donor with ankylosing spondylitis.

This chain links TRBV20-1 with TRBJ1-2, with 9 bases fitting TRBD1. Germline CDR1 reads DFQATT; CDR2 reads SNEGSKA (reference sequence). This CDR3 is built from 12 residues. CDR3 in DNA: TGCAGATTTTCTCGGGACAGGGTAGGCTACACCTTC. Residues: CRFSRDRVGYTF.

V and J are TRBV5-1 and TRBJ2-7; a possible D gene is TRBD1 (6 bases). The length of the CDR3 is 14 residues. CDR1 is SGHRS and CDR2 is YFSETQ in the germline V gene. V was clipped by 2 bases and J by 2 bases, with 11 bases between them. CDR3: CASSFSGQTYEQYF. CDR3 in DNA: TGCGCCAGCAGCTTCTCCGGACAGACCTACGAGCAGTACTTC.

This clonotype was seen more than once but under ten times. This chain joins TRBV4-2 and TRBJ2-5; 10 nucleotides match TRBD2. Germline CDR1 LGHNA, CDR2 YNFKEQ. CDR3 size: 18 residues. After removal of 2 bases from V and 1 base from J, the junction contained 10 bases not matched to a gene. The CDR3 reads CASSQLVSGRISQETQYF. CDR3 DNA sequence: TGTGCCAGCAGCCAACTTGTTAGCGGGAGGATCTCCCAAGAGACCCAGTACTTC.

The chain has TRBV15 and TRBJ2-2, with a possible D match to TRBD1 (5 bases). Trimming took 0 bases from V and 6 from J, leaving 8 bases between them. Germline V gene lookup returns CDR1 LNHNV and CDR2 YYDKDF (reference sequence). This CDR3 is 14 amino acids long. Here the CDR3 reads CATSRDQGSGELFF. DNA for the CDR3: TGTGCCACCAGCAGAGATCAGGGTTCCGGGGAGCTGTTTTTT.

The chain couples TRBV29-1 to TRBJ2-7, with 10 bases lining up with TRBD2. This CDR3 spans 13 amino acids. Germline trimming cut 5 bases from V and 2 bases from J; bases unmatched to any gene: 3. Germline values: CDR1 SQVTM, CDR2 ANQGSEA. As DNA, the CDR3 is TGCAGCGTTCAACTAGCGGGGACCTACGAGCAGTACGTC. As protein: CSVQLAGTYEQYV.

This clonotype showed up many times. The V call is TRBV12-3 or TRBV12-4, the J call TRBJ2-1, with TRBD2 matching 7 bases. The V segment lost 5 bases and the J segment 0 bases; nucleotides outside the gene matches: 7. The CDR3 contains 16 residues. The CDR3: CASSPPGGVSYNEQFF. The CDR3 region has the DNA TGTGCCAGCAGTCCCCCGGGGGGAGTCTCCTACAATGAGCAGTTCTTC.

The chain is built from TRBV12-3 or TRBV12-4 and TRBJ1-3; tentative D call: TRBD1 (6 bases). CDR3 size: 14 residues. V lost 7 bases to trimming and J lost 4 bases, with 14 bases between them. The CDR3 here is CASNQGTAGNTIYF. For the CDR3, the DNA is TGTGCCAGCAACCAGGGGACTGCCGGAAACACCATATATTTT.

This clonotype has just a few counts. The chain carries TRBV3-1 and TRBJ2-3, with 7 bases fitting TRBD2. CDR1 is LGHDT, CDR2 YNNKEL, per germline (reference sequence). The trim removed 4 bases at V and 4 bases at J, leaving 8 bases unmatched. The CDR3 sequence is 15 residues long. CDR3 coding DNA: TGTGCCAGCAGCCCCACCGCGGGAGAGGCAGATACGCAGTATTTT. It codes for CASSPTAGEADTQYF.

The CDR3 here is CASSYTPGTGLFF. The CDR3 coding sequence is TGTGCCAGCAGCTATACCCCAGGGACTGGGCTGTTTTTT. V is TRBV7-9 and J is TRBJ2-2; tentatively, D is TRBD2 (6 bases). Looked up from germline, CDR1 is SEHNR and CDR2 is FQNEAQ (reference sequence). The ends were cut back, 4 bases at V and 13 bases at J, with 16 bases in the middle. The CDR3 sequence is 13 residues long.

V and J are TRBV6-1 and TRBJ2-1; the D gene is possibly TRBD1 (7 bases). Per germline, CDR1 MNHNS and CDR2 SASEGT. This CDR3 is built from 15 residues. V lost 10 bases to trimming and J lost 0 bases, with 16 bases between them. CDR3 region: CANRGGESSYNEQFF. The CDR3 coding sequence is TGTGCCAACAGGGGCGGGGAGAGCTCCTACAATGAGCAGTTCTTC.

This clonotype was counted only a few times. This chain connects TRBV20-1 to TRBJ2-2, with D possibly called TRBD1 or TRBD2 (5 bases each). This CDR3 comprises 14 residues. Per germline, CDR1 DFQATT and CDR2 SNEGSKA (reference sequence). Trimming cost V 6 bases and J 0 bases, with 11 bases left between them. CDR3 coding DNA: TGCAGTGCCAGTCAGGGAGCGAACACCGGGGAGCTGTTTTTT. Translation: CSASQGANTGELFF.

This clonotype was counted a few times. V usage is TRBV5-1 and J usage is TRBJ2-3; TRBD1 matches at 7 bases. After removal of 4 bases from V and 0 bases from J, the junction contained 5 bases not matched to a gene. The CDR3 has 15 residues. Per germline, CDR1 SGHRS and CDR2 YFSETQ. Here the CDR3 DNA reads TGCGCCAGCAGCGGGGGACAGTCTAGCACAGATACGCAGTATTTT. It encodes CASSGGQSSTDTQYF.

J is TRBJ2-3 and V is TRBV20-1; TRBD2 is a possible D gene (6 bases). CDR3 length: 14 residues. V was pared by 6 bases and J by 2 bases, with 15 bases between. Per the germline V gene, CDR1 is DFQATT and CDR2 is SNEGSKA (reference sequence). The CDR3 spells CSADAGPDTDTQYF. The CDR3 region has the DNA TGCAGTGCCGATGCGGGACCCGACACAGATACGCAGTATTTT.

The rearrangement joins TRBV24-1 to TRBJ1-5; D is uncertain. From germline, CDR1 is KGHDR and CDR2 SFDVKD. Trimming cost V 4 bases and J 5 bases, with 5 bases left between them. The CDR3 has 12 residues. The chain's CDR3 is CATSDRYQPQHF. The CDR3 DNA follows: TGTGCCACCAGTGACCGCTATCAGCCCCAGCATTTT.